Each of the 21 T cell receptor beta chains below was sequenced from the same sample in a study of blood T cell repertoires in COVID-19. Produced via immunoSEQ multiplex PCR; TCRdb's table is partial and in-frame only. The sample records roughly 150,000 clones, around 88% being singletons. Sequenced material: peripheral blood. These receptors were taken from a human donor in a cohort sampled during active COVID-19.

The V and J genes are TRBV4-3 and TRBJ2-3; D perhaps matches TRBD1 (6 bases). The length of the CDR3 is 15 residues. The ends were cut back, 0 bases at V and 3 bases at J, with 10 bases in the middle. Germline CDR1 reads LGHNA; CDR2 reads YSLEER. CDR3 nucleotides: TGCGCCAGCAGCCAAGAACGACAGGCGACAGATACGCAGTATTTT. Amino acids: CASSQERQATDTQYF.

The J gene is TRBJ1-1, the V gene TRBV27, with a tentative D call TRBD1 (5 bases). The germline V and J ends were trimmed by 1 base and 0 bases, with 12 bases remaining between them. Germline V CDR1 and CDR2: MNHEY, SMNVEV (reference sequence). The CDR3 is 16 residues long. The CDR3 is CASSLLAGLMNTEAFF. Written as DNA, the CDR3 is TGTGCCAGCAGTTTATTGGCAGGGCTTATGAACACTGAAGCTTTCTTT.

The rearrangement uses TRBV11-2 and TRBJ1-2; 7 bases map to TRBD1. Trimming took 2 bases from V and 4 from J; bases not matched to a gene: 7. The CDR3 spans 15 residues. Germline loops: CDR1 SGHAT, CDR2 FQNNGV. The CDR3 coding sequence is TGTGCCAGCAGCTTATACAGGGGCGATCCCTATGGCTACACCTTC. Residues: CASSLYRGDPYGYTF.

The chain couples TRBV7-2 to TRBJ1-3; no clear D gene. Germline V gene sequence: CDR1 SGHTA, CDR2 FQGNSA. This CDR3 has 15 residues. Trimming took 5 bases from V and 4 from J, leaving 15 bases between them. The CDR3 reads CASSLRQSPGNTIYF. The CDR3 DNA follows: TGTGCCAGCAGCCTTCGACAATCACCCGGAAACACCATATATTTT.

CDR3 bases: TGCGCCAGCAGTGGGACTTACCAATTCTACAATGAGCAGTTCTTC. Translation: CASSGTYQFYNEQFF. The genes are TRBV5-1 and TRBJ2-1, with a possible D match to TRBD2 (6 bases). This CDR3 is built from 15 residues. The V gene's germline CDR1 is SGHRS and CDR2 YFSETQ. V dropped 5 bases and J dropped 3 bases, with 15 bases sitting between them. Supplemented by reference TRBV5-1 and TRBJ2-1, the full variable domain reads KAGVTQTPRYLIKTRGQQVTLSCSPISGHRSVSWYQQTPGQGLQFLFEYFSETQRNKGNFPGRFSGRQFSNSRSEMNVSTLELGDSALYLCASSGTYQFYNEQFFGPGTRLTVL.

The chain employs TRBV5-1 and TRBJ1-1; perhaps TRBD1 as D (6 bases). Germline CDR1 is SGHRS and CDR2 is YFSETQ. Between the trimmed V and J ends, which lost 3 bases and 5 bases, there was a span of 11 bases. The CDR3 is made up of 13 amino acids. The CDR3, as DNA: TGCGCCAGCAGCTCCCGACAGGCGACTGAAGCTTTCTTT. Its translation is CASSSRQATEAFF.

V and J are TRBV19 and TRBJ1-4; D is ambiguous. The V gene's germline CDR1 is LNHDA and CDR2 SQIVND (reference sequence). The CDR3 loop spans 14 amino acids. The V and J ends lost 5 bases and 5 bases respectively, with 12 bases between them. The CDR3 sequence: CASSVGGANEKLFF. Here the CDR3 DNA reads TGTGCCAGTAGTGTAGGCGGAGCAAATGAAAAACTGTTTTTT. The variable domain in full, completed from reference TRBV19 and TRBJ1-4, reads DGGITQSPKYLFRKEGQNVTLSCEQNLNHDAMYWYRQDPGQGLRLIYYSQIVNDFQKGDIAEGYSVSREKKESFPLTVTSAQKNPTAFYLCASSVGGANEKLFFGSGTQLSVL.

The chain uses TRBV9 and TRBJ2-5; 12 bases are a match to TRBD2. This CDR3 has 16 amino acids. V was pared by 3 bases and J by 4 bases, with 7 bases of the junction left unmatched. In germline, CDR1 is SGDLS, CDR2 YYNGEE. Here the CDR3 reads CASSEPSGLAGETQYF. CDR3 bases: TGTGCCAGCAGCGAGCCCTCGGGACTAGCGGGAGAGACCCAGTACTTC.

The rearrangement links TRBV29-1 to TRBJ2-5; 9 nucleotides align to TRBD2. Germline V gene sequence: CDR1 SQVTM, CDR2 ANQGSEA. The CDR3 sequence is 16 residues long. After removal of 4 bases from V and 7 bases from J, the junction contained 16 bases not matched to a gene. CDR3 protein: CSVVGGLAVSTGTQYF. In nucleotides, the CDR3 is TGCAGCGTTGTGGGGGGACTAGCTGTTAGTACTGGGACCCAGTACTTC. The complete variable domain, with remaining parts taken from reference TRBV29-1 and TRBJ2-5, reads SAVISQKPSRDICQRGTSLTIQCQVDSQVTMMFWYRQQPGQSLTLIATANQGSEATYESGFVIDKFPISRPNLTFSTLTVSNMSPEDSSIYLCSVVGGLAVSTGTQYFGPGTRLLVL.

This rearrangement joins TRBV6-5 to TRBJ2-7; 11 positions match TRBD2. Germline V gene sequence: CDR1 MNHEY, CDR2 SVGAGI. J lost 2 bases, V lost 10 bases, and 4 bases had no gene match. The CDR3 totals 13 residues. This CDR3 is CANPGLAAYEQYF. The CDR3 DNA reads TGTGCCAACCCGGGACTAGCGGCCTACGAGCAGTACTTC.

The gene calls are TRBV3-1 (or the pseudogene TRBV3-2) and TRBJ1-1; 10 bases are a match to TRBD1. This CDR3 comprises 16 residues. Germline loops: CDR1 LGHDT, CDR2 YNNKEL (reference sequence). The V segment lost 4 bases and the J segment 0 bases; nucleotides outside the gene matches: 5. In DNA form, the CDR3 reads TGTGCCAGCAGCCGGGACAGGGGATTCATGAACACTGAAGCTTTCTTT. Translation: CASSRDRGFMNTEAFF.

Only one count was recorded for this clone. V usage is TRBV11-2 and J usage is TRBJ2-1, with TRBD1 matching over 8 bases. Germline V lookup: CDR1 SGHAT, CDR2 FQNNGV. The CDR3 is 14 amino acids. V dropped 5 bases and J dropped 6; count of bases not matched to a gene: 6. Here the CDR3 DNA reads TGTGCCAGCAGCGGTAGACAGGGGAGCAATGAGCAGTTCTTC. This translates into CASSGRQGSNEQFF.

The rearrangement uses TRBV6-5 and TRBJ2-7; 7 bases map to TRBD1. The CDR3 is made up of 15 amino acids. The germline CDR1 and CDR2 sequences are MNHEY and SVGAGI. V lost 7 bases to trimming and J lost 5 bases; unmatched junction nucleotides: 14. The CDR3 loop reads CASNSGTVSSHEQYF. As DNA, the CDR3 is TGTGCCAGCAACTCCGGGACAGTCTCTTCCCACGAGCAGTACTTC.

The chain has TRBV19 and TRBJ1-6, with 9 bases lining up with TRBD1. CDR1 and CDR2 (germline): LNHDA, SQIVND (reference sequence). After removal of 6 bases from V and 7 bases from J, the junction contained 7 bases not matched to a gene. The CDR3 is 15 residues long. The CDR3: CASRAGTGFNSPLHF. DNA for the CDR3: TGTGCCAGTAGAGCCGGGACAGGGTTCAATTCACCCCTCCACTTT.

V is TRBV7-9 and J is TRBJ1-1; TRBD1 is a possible D gene (6 bases). Deletions cut 5 bases from V and 4 bases from J, with 14 bases between. The germline V gene encodes CDR1 SEHNR and CDR2 FQNEAQ (reference sequence). The CDR3 covers 14 residues. CDR3 nucleotides: TGTGCCAGCAGCCAGCTACAGGGAACCACTGAAGCTTTCTTT. This translates into CASSQLQGTTEAFF.

The V and J genes are TRBV27 and TRBJ1-2; 7 bases are a match to TRBD1. This CDR3 contains 15 residues. Losses at the gene ends were 5 bases for V and 6 bases for J; bases not matched to a gene: 12. Germline values: CDR1 MNHEY, CDR2 SMNVEV (reference sequence). This CDR3 reads CASSPYSDRRDGYTF. The CDR3 DNA reads as TGTGCCAGCAGTCCTTACTCGGACAGGAGGGATGGCTACACCTTC.

The V and J genes are TRBV11-2 and TRBJ2-5; 7 positions match TRBD2. Trimming cost V 1 base and J 4 bases; bases outside gene matches: 12. Germline CDR1 is SGHAT and CDR2 is FQNNGV. The CDR3 extends over 17 amino acids. CDR3 region: CASSLVTGRLGGETQYF. DNA for the CDR3: TGTGCCAGCAGCTTAGTGACCGGGAGGCTCGGCGGAGAGACCCAGTACTTC.

The J gene is TRBJ2-3, the V gene TRBV4-2; 10 positions agree with TRBD2. V lost 2 bases and J lost 2; bases outside the gene matches: 10. CDR1 is LGHNA, CDR2 YNFKEQ, per germline. This CDR3 spans 18 amino acids. Here the CDR3 reads CASSQSRRTSGITDTQYF. The CDR3, as DNA: TGTGCCAGCAGCCAATCCCGGCGGACTAGCGGTATCACAGATACGCAGTATTTT.

This clone has a handful of counts. The CDR3 coding sequence is TGTGCCTGGAGGATAGGGGGAAATTCACCCCTCCACTTT. Translating gives CAWRIGGNSPLHF. This chain joins TRBV30 and TRBJ1-6; a possible D gene is TRBD1 (6 bases). The length of the CDR3 is 13 residues. Germline CDR1 GTSNPN, CDR2 SVGIG (reference sequence). V lost 3 bases, J lost 7 bases, and 10 bases lay in between.

The V call is TRBV5-1, the J call TRBJ1-2; D is undetermined. Per the germline V gene, CDR1 is SGHRS and CDR2 is YFSETQ. This CDR3 is built from 13 residues. Trimming took 0 bases from V and 5 from J, leaving 8 bases between them. In DNA, the CDR3 is TGCGCCAGCAGCTTGGGGGCAAAATATGGCTACACCTTC. It specifies CASSLGAKYGYTF.

V usage is TRBV9 and J usage is TRBJ1-3; no clear D gene. The V end lost 0 bases, the J end lost 0 bases, and 16 bases lay between the germline ends. The germline V gene encodes CDR1 SGDLS and CDR2 YYNGEE. The CDR3 runs 18 residues. In DNA, the CDR3 is TGTGCCAGCAGCGTAGGGGCAGGTTTGGGTCCCTCTGGAAACACCATATATTTT. Translating gives CASSVGAGLGPSGNTIYF. Full variable domain (missing parts from reference TRBV9 and TRBJ1-3): DSGVTQTPKHLITATGQRVTLRCSPRSGDLSVYWYQQSLDQGLQFLIQYYNGEERAKGNILERFSAQQFPDLHSELNLSSLELGDSALYFCASSVGAGLGPSGNTIYFGEGSWLTVV.